This T cell receptor (beta chain) was observed in a study of beta chain features in type 1 diabetes. Germline V gives CDR1 MNHNS, CDR2 SASEGT. V was pared by 6 bases and J by 3 bases, with 12 bases between. The CDR3 length is 13 residues. Study-wide points: TCRB CDR3s from Type 1 diabetes patients were moderately but significantly shorter in all four CD4+ subsets.

Notes on this clone: Its antigen is unidentified.

Sequencing targeted expressed TCRB transcripts, as all isolated RNA had been reverse transcribed. Each sample of naive, central memory or regulatory T cells had, on average, approximately 3.5 million reads. This table comes from immunoSEQ multiplex PCR, and its TCRdb copy is limited to in-frame clones, with some not included. The sample lists about 15,000 clones, more than 60% occurring once. Based on CD45RO/CCR7/CD25/CD127/CD95/CD27, CD4+ regulatory, stem cell-like memory, naive and central memory cells were sorted. The purity of all sorted populations exceeded 95%. The V gene is TRBV6-1, the J gene TRBJ2-7; D perhaps matches TRBD1 (6 bases). Sample: Tregs from blood. The TCR originated in a young man with type 1 diabetes. The CDR3 coding sequence is TGTGCCAGCAGAAGACAGGAGAGCTACGAGCAGTACTTC. Translation gives CASRRQESYEQYF.